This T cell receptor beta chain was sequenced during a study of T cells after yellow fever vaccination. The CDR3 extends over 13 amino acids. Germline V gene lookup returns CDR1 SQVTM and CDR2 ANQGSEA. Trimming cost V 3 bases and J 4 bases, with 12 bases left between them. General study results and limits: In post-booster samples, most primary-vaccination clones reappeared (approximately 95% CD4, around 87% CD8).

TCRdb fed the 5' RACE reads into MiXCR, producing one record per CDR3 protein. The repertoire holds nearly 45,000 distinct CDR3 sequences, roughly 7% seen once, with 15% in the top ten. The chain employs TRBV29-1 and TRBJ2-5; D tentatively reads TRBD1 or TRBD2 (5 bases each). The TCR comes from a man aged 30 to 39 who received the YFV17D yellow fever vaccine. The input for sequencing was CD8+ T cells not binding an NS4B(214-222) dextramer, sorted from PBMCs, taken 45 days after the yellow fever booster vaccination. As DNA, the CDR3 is TGCAGCGTTGAGAGGTGGGACGGAGAGACCCAGTACTTC. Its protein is CSVERWDGETQYF.